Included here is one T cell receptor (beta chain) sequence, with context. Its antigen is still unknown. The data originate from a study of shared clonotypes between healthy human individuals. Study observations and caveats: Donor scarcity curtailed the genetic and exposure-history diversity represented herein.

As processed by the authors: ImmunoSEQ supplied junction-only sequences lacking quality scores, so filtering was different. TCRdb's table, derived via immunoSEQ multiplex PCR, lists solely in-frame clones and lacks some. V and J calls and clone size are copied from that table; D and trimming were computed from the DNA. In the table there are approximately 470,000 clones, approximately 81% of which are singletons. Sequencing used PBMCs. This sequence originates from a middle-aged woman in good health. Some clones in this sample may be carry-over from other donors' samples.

CDR3 region: CASSQGGIYEQYF. The CDR3, as DNA: TGTGCCAGCAGCCAAGGAGGGATCTACGAGCAGTACTTC. This chain links TRBV14 with TRBJ2-7, with a weak D call TRBD2 (5 bases). Germline assignment: CDR1 SGHDN and CDR2 FVKESK. The CDR3 spans 13 residues. V gave up 1 base and J gave up 3 bases, with 7 bases separating them.